Shown below are 3 T cell receptor beta chains from a single sample sequenced in a study of CD8+ T cells in alopecia areata. cDNA prepared by RNA extraction and subsequent reverse transcription served as the template for sequencing. Here immunoSEQ multiplex PCR was the method, and the copy in TCRdb shows in-frame clones only, minus some. The sample carries some 150,000 clones, about 66% recorded once. Sequencing was performed on CD8+ T cells sorted from blood, taken at week 0. The receptors stem from a human donor with alopecia areata.

This chain joins TRBV9 and TRBJ1-2, with D unclear. Germline-derived CDR1 and CDR2 are SGDLS and YYNGEE. Trimming cost V 5 bases and J 4 bases, with 9 bases left between them. This CDR3 contains 12 residues. CDR3 DNA sequence: TGTGCCAGCAGGAAGGGAGTCTATGGCTACACCTTC. Amino acids: CASRKGVYGYTF.

The genes are TRBV14 and TRBJ1-6; no clear D. Germline lookup yields CDR1 SGHDN and CDR2 FVKESK. Trimming cost V 2 bases and J 9 bases, with 11 bases left between them. The CDR3 consists of 14 residues. CDR3 DNA: TGTGCCAGCAGCCAACAAGGTTCTAGTTCACCCCTCCACTTT. Translation gives CASSQQGSSSPLHF.

The sample holds a few counts of this clone. The rearrangement links TRBV29-1 to TRBJ2-1, with D uncertain. The germline V gene has CDR1 SQVTM and CDR2 ANQGSEA. The CDR3 is 12 amino acids. Trimming stripped 6 bases from V and 5 bases from J, with 11 bases between. The CDR3 protein is CSVPGLHNEQFF. CDR3 in DNA: TGCAGCGTCCCCGGGCTCCACAATGAGCAGTTCTTC.